This is a list of T cell receptor beta chains from one sample in a study of blood T cell repertoires in COVID-19. Repertoires were generated with immunoSEQ multiplex PCR, while TCRdb's copy carries only in-frame clones and drops some. This table has some 280,000 clones, around 90% appearing once. The sample consisted of peripheral blood. Every receptor here comes from a woman between 35 and 50 years old who had recovered from COVID-19. Both conserved end residues are part of each CDR3. The D gene is left open where the match is weak. Part of the rows lack a size; the others show once, few, many or a class for expanded clones.

clone_size	v_call	d_call	j_call	cdr3_aa	cdr3_nt
NA	TRBV3-1/TRBV3-2	TRBD2	TRBJ2-1	CASSQDVISGIYNEQFF	TGTGCCAGCAGCCAAGATGTGATTAGCGGGATCTACAATGAGCAGTTCTTC
NA	TRBV27	NA	TRBJ1-1	CASSLREGNTEAFF	TGTGCCAGCAGTTTAAGGGAGGGGAACACTGAAGCTTTCTTT
NA	TRBV11-2	TRBD1	TRBJ1-2	CASSPGQNYGYTF	TGTGCCAGCAGCCCGGGACAGAACTATGGCTACACCTTC
NA	TRBV6-1	NA	TRBJ1-2	CASSDHPGGRNYGYTF	TGTGCCAGCAGTGACCACCCCGGGGGGCGCAACTATGGCTACACCTTC
NA	TRBV7-2	TRBD1	TRBJ2-7	CASSSTGTGGHEQYF	TGTGCCAGCAGCTCCACCGGGACAGGGGGACACGAGCAGTACTTC
NA	TRBV19	NA	TRBJ1-4	CASSILMTNEKLFF	TGTGCCAGTAGTATTCTAATGACTAATGAAAAACTGTTTTTT
NA	TRBV5-4	NA	TRBJ2-2	CASSLLSGEVAGELFF	TGTGCCAGCAGCTTGCTTTCGGGGGAGGTGGCCGGGGAGCTGTTTTTT
NA	TRBV11-3	TRBD1	TRBJ1-1	CASSLDGQVNTEAFF	TGTGCCAGCAGCTTAGATGGACAGGTGAACACTGAAGCTTTCTTT
NA	TRBV5-1	TRBD2	TRBJ2-7	CASSLGLGLAIYEQYF	TGCGCCAGCAGCTTGGGTCTCGGACTAGCGATCTACGAGCAGTACTTC
NA	TRBV18	NA	TRBJ1-3	CASSPPAGTGNTIYF	TGTGCCAGCTCACCACCTGCAGGGACTGGAAACACCATATATTTT
NA	TRBV11-2	TRBD1	TRBJ2-3	CASSSGQAVADTQYF	TGTGCCAGCAGCTCGGGACAGGCAGTGGCAGATACGCAGTATTTT
NA	TRBV11-1	TRBD1	TRBJ2-2	CASSRTGGVSTGELFF	TGTGCCAGCAGCAGAACAGGGGGCGTTTCCACCGGGGAGCTGTTTTTT
NA	TRBV10-1	TRBD2	TRBJ2-3	CASRPSGLAGRGDTQYF	TGCGCCAGCAGGCCGTCGGGACTAGCGGGACGGGGAGATACGCAGTATTTT
NA	TRBV5-1	TRBD1	TRBJ1-1	CASSLEGQGGAFF	TGCGCCAGCAGCTTGGAGGGGCAGGGGGGAGCTTTCTTT
once	TRBV6-5	TRBD1	TRBJ1-5	CASSWGQGDQPQHF	TGTGCCAGCAGTTGGGGACAGGGGGATCAGCCCCAGCATTTT
NA	TRBV7-7	TRBD1	TRBJ2-7	CASSEQTGGSYEQYF	TGTGCCAGCAGCGAGCAAACAGGGGGCTCCTACGAGCAGTACTTC
NA	TRBV27	TRBD1	TRBJ2-6	CASSSRGLLSGANVLTF	TGTGCCAGCAGCAGCAGGGGGCTCCTTTCTGGGGCCAACGTCCTGACTTTC
NA	TRBV27	NA	TRBJ2-7	CASSSAGTASYEQYF	TGTGCCAGCAGTTCGGCTGGGACTGCATCCTACGAGCAGTACTTC
NA	TRBV18	TRBD1	TRBJ1-2	CASSTGDYGYTF	TGTGCCAGCTCAACAGGGGACTATGGCTACACCTTC
NA	TRBV27	TRBD1	TRBJ1-6	CASSRTGEILNNSPLHF	TGTGCCAGCAGTAGGACAGGGGAGATCTTAAATAATTCACCCCTCCACTTT
NA	TRBV19	NA	TRBJ1-1	CASSIQGKMNTEAFF	TGTGCCAGTAGTATCCAGGGCAAAATGAACACTGAAGCTTTCTTT
once	TRBV7-2	NA	TRBJ1-1	CASSLGRVREAFF	TGTGCCAGCAGCTTAGGACGGGTAAGAGAAGCTTTCTTT
NA	TRBV27	TRBD2	TRBJ2-1	CASKAGAVYNEQFF	TGTGCCAGCAAAGCGGGAGCGGTCTACAATGAGCAGTTCTTC
NA	TRBV2	TRBD1	TRBJ2-6	CASSRTGGGSGANVLTF	TGTGCCAGCAGTCGGACAGGGGGAGGCTCTGGGGCCAACGTCCTGACTTTC
NA	TRBV24-1	TRBD1	TRBJ2-5	CATKPTGVGETQYF	TGTGCCACCAAACCTACAGGGGTTGGAGAGACCCAGTACTTC
NA	TRBV3-1/TRBV3-2	TRBD2	TRBJ2-1	CASSRVAGEQFF	TGTGCCAGCAGCCGAGTAGCGGGAGAGCAGTTCTTC
NA	TRBV7-8	TRBD2	TRBJ2-1	CASSPDSPGLAGLNEQFF	TGTGCCAGCAGCCCGGACAGTCCCGGACTAGCGGGCCTCAATGAGCAGTTCTTC
NA	TRBV24-1	TRBD1	TRBJ2-2	CATSEPGQGSTGELFF	TGTGCCACCAGTGAACCGGGACAGGGTTCCACCGGGGAGCTGTTTTTT
NA	TRBV10-3	NA	TRBJ2-3	CAISESSVWADTQYF	TGTGCCATCAGTGAGTCAAGCGTTTGGGCAGATACGCAGTATTTT
NA	TRBV19	NA	TRBJ1-6	CASTPTSSSYNSPLHF	TGTGCCAGTACCCCGACATCGAGCTCCTATAATTCACCCCTCCACTTT
NA	TRBV16	NA	TRBJ2-1	CASSQRSGRGGYFNEQFF	TGTGCCAGCAGCCAACGTAGTGGGCGGGGAGGTTACTTCAATGAGCAGTTCTTC
NA	TRBV10-3	TRBD1	TRBJ1-1	CAISEGTANTEAFF	TGTGCCATCAGTGAGGGGACAGCTAACACTGAAGCTTTCTTT
NA	TRBV5-8	NA	TRBJ1-2	CASSLRGIPHGYTF	TGTGCCAGCAGCTTGAGGGGGATCCCACATGGCTACACCTTC
NA	TRBV27	TRBD2	TRBJ2-5	CASSQLAGEVRETQYF	TGTGCCAGCAGTCAATTAGCGGGAGAGGTGCGTGAGACCCAGTACTTC
NA	TRBV29-1	NA	TRBJ2-2	CSVLSTGELFF	TGCAGCGTTCTTAGCACCGGGGAGCTGTTTTTT
NA	TRBV28	NA	TRBJ2-1	CASSTPGISYNEQFF	TGTGCCAGCAGTACCCCAGGGATCTCCTACAATGAGCAGTTCTTC